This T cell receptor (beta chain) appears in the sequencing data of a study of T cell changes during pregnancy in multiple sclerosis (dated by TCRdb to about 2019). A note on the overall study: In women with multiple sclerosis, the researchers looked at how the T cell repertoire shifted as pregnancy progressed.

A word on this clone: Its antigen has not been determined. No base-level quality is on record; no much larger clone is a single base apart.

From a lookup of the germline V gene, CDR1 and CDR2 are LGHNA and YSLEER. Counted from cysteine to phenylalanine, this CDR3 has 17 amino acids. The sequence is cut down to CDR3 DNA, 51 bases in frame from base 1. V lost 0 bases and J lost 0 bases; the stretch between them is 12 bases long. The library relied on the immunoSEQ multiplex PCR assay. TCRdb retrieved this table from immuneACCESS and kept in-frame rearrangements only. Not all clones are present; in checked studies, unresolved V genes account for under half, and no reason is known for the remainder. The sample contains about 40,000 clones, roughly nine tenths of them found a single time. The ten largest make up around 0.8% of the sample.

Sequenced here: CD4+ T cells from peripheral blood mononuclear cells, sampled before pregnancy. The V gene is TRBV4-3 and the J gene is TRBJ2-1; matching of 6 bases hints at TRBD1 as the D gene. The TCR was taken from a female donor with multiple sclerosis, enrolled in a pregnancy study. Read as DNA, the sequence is TGCGCCAGCAGCCAAGATCTCGCAGGGGACTCCTACAATGAGCAGTTCTTC. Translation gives CASSQDLAGDSYNEQFF.